These 24 T cell receptor beta chains came from one sample sequenced in a study of shared clonotypes between healthy human individuals. Assay used: immunoSEQ multiplex PCR; TCRdb lists only in-frame clones, some missing. The profile shows about 680,000 clones, 92% of them singletons. CD45RO negativity and positive selection for CCR7 defined naive CD8 cells, a population that excluded terminally differentiated effector memory CD45RA+ cells. Sequenced sample: naive CD8+ T cells sorted from blood. The receptor source for this set is a man aged 25-45 years in good health.

To note about this clone: Other nucleotide sequences in the sample specify the same CDR3. The chain couples TRBV27 to TRBJ2-7; possible D gene TRBD1, 5 bases. CDR1 and CDR2 from the germline V gene are MNHEY and SMNVEV (reference sequence). The CDR3 is made up of 14 amino acids. The germline V and J ends were trimmed by 2 bases and 1 base, with 9 bases remaining between them. CDR3 in amino acids: CASSLGQGSYEQYF. DNA of the CDR3: TGTGCCAGCAGTTTAGGGCAGGGATCCTACGAGCAGTACTTC.

Here the CDR3 reads CASSLGPQTSGREETQYF. In DNA, the CDR3 is TGTGCCAGCAGTTTGGGTCCTCAGACTAGCGGGAGGGAAGAGACCCAGTACTTC. The gene calls are TRBV27 and TRBJ2-5; the match to TRBD2 covers 14 bases. The CDR3 spans 18 residues. Trimming cost V 3 bases and J 3 bases; bases outside gene matches: 9. CDR1 is MNHEY and CDR2 is SMNVEV in the germline V gene (reference sequence).

This rearrangement joins TRBV4-1 to TRBJ2-5; D might be TRBD1 (6 bases). V lost 3 bases and J lost 1, with 15 bases in between. CDR3 size: 16 residues. CDR1 MGHRA and CDR2 YSYEKL come from the germline V gene. Written as DNA, the CDR3 is TGCGCCAGCAGCCATCCTAACAGGGCCCTCCAAGAGACCCAGTACTTC. Its translation is CASSHPNRALQETQYF.

J is TRBJ2-3 and V is TRBV21-1. TRBV21-1 is designated a pseudogene. This CDR3 region has 13 residues. The CDR3 protein is CASSKGSTDTQYF. CDR3 DNA: TGTGCCAGCAGCAAAGGCAGCACAGATACGCAGTATTTT.

V gene TRBV5-1 combines with J gene TRBJ2-1, with D tentatively TRBD2 (5 bases). The CDR3 extends over 13 amino acids. The germline V and J ends were trimmed by 7 bases and 3 bases, with 11 bases remaining between them. Germline values: CDR1 SGHRS, CDR2 YFSETQ. CDR3 in DNA: TGCGCCAGCGAATCGGACTTCTACAATGAGCAGTTCTTC. Its protein product is CASESDFYNEQFF.

The CDR3 region has the DNA TGTGCCAGCAGCGTAGAGGCTAGCGGGAGTGGGACAGATACGCAGTATTTT. It encodes CASSVEASGSGTDTQYF. This chain joins TRBV9 and TRBJ2-3; 10 bases map to TRBD2. The CDR3 is 17 residues long. With V trimmed by 0 bases and J by 3 bases, 7 bases remained unmatched. The germline V gene encodes CDR1 SGDLS and CDR2 YYNGEE.

This chain links TRBV7-9 with TRBJ2-7, with 7 bases that match TRBD1. This CDR3 is built from 12 residues. V lost 8 bases and J lost 5; bases outside the gene matches: 6. The V gene's germline CDR1 is SEHNR and CDR2 FQNEAQ (reference sequence). The CDR3 protein is CASDRVLDEQYF. As DNA, the CDR3 is TGTGCCAGCGACAGGGTCCTGGACGAGCAGTACTTC.

This clone occurred once. The rearrangement uses TRBV6-5 and TRBJ2-7, with TRBD2 identical over 9 bases. Germline CDR1 reads MNHEY; CDR2 reads SVGAGI. The CDR3 is 16 residues long. The V gene end was trimmed by 2 bases and the J gene end by 0 bases; junction bases not matched to a gene: 5. The CDR3 DNA reads as TGTGCCAGCAGTTACAAGGCGGGGGGGAGCTCCTACGAGCAGTACTTC. As protein: CASSYKAGGSSYEQYF.

Only one count was recorded for this clone. The CDR3 here is CASGQPEYF. The CDR3 DNA reads TGTGCCAGCGGACAGCCCGAGTATTTT. The rearrangement uses TRBV9 and TRBJ2-3; D might be TRBD1 (6 bases). V lost 7 bases, J lost 13 bases, and 10 bases lay in between. Germline-derived CDR1 and CDR2 are SGDLS and YYNGEE. There are 9 residues in the CDR3.

The chain has TRBV15 and TRBJ2-7, with unresolved D. CDR3 length: 14 amino acids. Germline-derived CDR1 and CDR2 are LNHNV and YYDKDF (reference sequence). Trimming left V 0 bases short and J 3 bases short, with 9 bases between. The CDR3 spells CATSRDRSVYEQYF. CDR3 in DNA: TGTGCCACCAGCAGAGATCGATCCGTCTACGAGCAGTACTTC.

J is TRBJ2-1 and V is TRBV9; TRBD2 agrees at 11 bases. Germline assignment: CDR1 SGDLS and CDR2 YYNGEE. The trim removed 1 base at V and 7 bases at J, leaving 10 bases unmatched. The CDR3 covers 17 residues. CDR3 in DNA: TGTGCCAGCAGCGTATCCGAGACTAGCGGGGTGTGGAATGAGCAGTTCTTC. Translation: CASSVSETSGVWNEQFF.

The CDR3 reads CASSLFSSARSVHEQFF. The CDR3 DNA reads as TGTGCCAGCAGCTTATTCTCCTCAGCGAGAAGTGTCCATGAGCAGTTCTTC. The rearrangement uses TRBV7-6 and TRBJ2-1, with D hard to call. The CDR3 runs to 17 residues. Trimming stripped 2 bases from V and 8 bases from J, with 22 bases between. Germline loops: CDR1 SGHVS, CDR2 FNYEAQ.

The chain is built from TRBV28 and TRBJ1-2, with TRBD1 matching over 7 bases. The V gene's germline CDR1 is MDHEN and CDR2 SYDVKM. The CDR3 totals 12 residues. V lost 3 bases to trimming and J lost 12 bases; unmatched junction nucleotides: 7. CDR3 sequence reads: CASSFRQGVDTF. The CDR3 coding sequence is TGTGCCAGCAGTTTCCGTCAGGGGGTCGACACCTTC.

The V call is TRBV15, the J call TRBJ2-5; D is undetermined. Germline V gives CDR1 LNHNV, CDR2 YYDKDF (reference sequence). The CDR3 spans 15 residues. V was cut by 1 base and J by 3 bases, with 12 bases left in between. CDR3 amino acids: CATSRAPMAEETQYF. The CDR3 DNA is TGTGCCACCAGCAGAGCTCCAATGGCGGAAGAGACCCAGTACTTC.

V is TRBV19 and J is TRBJ2-7; D gene ambiguous. The germline V and J ends were trimmed by 3 bases and 5 bases, with 11 bases remaining between them. In germline, CDR1 is LNHDA, CDR2 SQIVND (reference sequence). This CDR3 has 13 residues. CDR3 sequence reads: CASSIALVHEQYF. CDR3 DNA sequence: TGTGCCAGTAGTATTGCCCTAGTCCACGAGCAGTACTTC.

The CDR3, as DNA: TGCGCCAGCAGCTTGGGGGACGGGCGCTCCTACGAGCAGTACTTC. It specifies CASSLGDGRSYEQYF. The chain carries TRBV5-1 and TRBJ2-7; D might be TRBD1 or TRBD2, each matching 5 bases. The germline gives CDR1 SGHRS, CDR2 YFSETQ. The CDR3 contains 15 residues. Trimming cost V 0 bases and J 0 bases, with 10 bases left between them.

The chain combines TRBV7-2 with TRBJ2-5; no clear D gene. The CDR3 is 13 amino acids. Trimming left V 1 base short and J 5 bases short, with 8 bases between. The germline gives CDR1 SGHTA, CDR2 FQGNSA. As DNA, the CDR3 is TGTGCCAGCAGCTTAGGTTCGGAGGAGACCCAGTACTTC. Its protein is CASSLGSEETQYF.

This sequence joins TRBV13 and TRBJ2-7; TRBD2 is a possible D gene (6 bases). The germline gives CDR1 PRHDT, CDR2 FYEKMQ (reference sequence). The CDR3 has 12 residues. The V and J ends lost 5 bases and 4 bases respectively, with 9 bases between them. The CDR3 reads CASSAGIYEQYF. The CDR3 DNA follows: TGTGCCAGCAGCGCGGGGATTTACGAGCAGTACTTC.

The V call is TRBV7-9, the J call TRBJ2-1; TRBD2 matches 7 bases. Germline V gene data show CDR1 as SEHNR and CDR2 as FQNEAQ (reference sequence). The CDR3 consists of 12 residues. V lost 5 bases to trimming and J lost 9 bases; unmatched junction nucleotides: 4. Here the CDR3 reads CASSDGGGEQFF. DNA for the CDR3: TGTGCCAGCAGCGACGGCGGGGGTGAGCAGTTCTTC.

V usage is TRBV7-3 and J usage is TRBJ2-1; D perhaps matches TRBD2 (7 bases). The CDR3 covers 16 residues. Trimming removed 5 bases from V and 1 base from J, with 15 bases in between. Germline loops: CDR1 SGHTA, CDR2 FQGTGA. The CDR3 sequence: CASSPTAGASYNEQFF. CDR3 in DNA: TGTGCCAGCAGCCCGACCGCGGGGGCTTCCTACAATGAGCAGTTCTTC.

The chain carries TRBV10-3 and TRBJ2-3; D perhaps matches TRBD1 (5 bases). Germline values: CDR1 ENHRY, CDR2 SYGVKD. Trimming took off 11 bases at V and 5 bases at J, with 8 bases between the two ends. CDR3 size: 10 residues. CDR3 DNA: TGTGCCCTCACAGGAGATACGCAGTATTTT. This encodes CALTGDTQYF.

This clone was found many times. The V call is TRBV28, the J call TRBJ1-1, with a weak D call TRBD1 (6 bases). The length of the CDR3 is 17 residues. The V and J ends lost 1 base and 3 bases respectively, with 18 bases between them. CDR1 is MDHEN, CDR2 SYDVKM, per germline. The chain's CDR3 is CASSLYMGGATYTEAFF. The CDR3, as DNA: TGTGCCAGCAGTTTATATATGGGGGGGGCGACGTACACTGAAGCTTTCTTT.

This chain joins TRBV27 and TRBJ1-1, with D unclear. This CDR3 contains 13 residues. V was pared by 6 bases and J by 1 base, with 9 bases between. The germline V gene has CDR1 MNHEY and CDR2 SMNVEV (reference sequence). The DNA for the CDR3 is TGTGCCAGCAGGTTCATTGGGAACACTGAAGCTTTCTTT. The encoded protein is CASRFIGNTEAFF.

The genes are TRBV5-1 and TRBJ1-1, with 12 bases that match TRBD1. The germline CDR1 and CDR2 sequences are SGHRS and YFSETQ. The CDR3 loop spans 15 amino acids. Trimming cost V 5 bases and J 6 bases; bases outside gene matches: 8. CDR3 residues: CASRRDRGLSAEAFF. The CDR3 DNA sequence: TGCGCCAGCAGACGGGACAGGGGGCTTTCGGCTGAAGCTTTCTTT.